This T cell receptor (beta chain) comes out of a study of blood T cells in healthy people across ages. In its sample, this clonotype was seen a few times. Next came a second PCR, run for about 6 to 12 cycles, which used a sample-barcoded 5' primer along with a J-beta primer mix. TCRdb ran MiXCR on the 5' RACE reads and lists one entry per CDR3 protein. The sample holds approximately 580,000 distinct CDR3 sequences, 24% seen once. The ends lost 4 bases at V and 2 bases at J; junction bases unmatched: 5. CDR1 is SEHNR, CDR2 FQNEAQ, per germline (reference sequence). This CDR3 is built from 15 residues. The same data also went into a second study, on T cells of mothers and their children. As that study records: At around 1.6 ug per 15 ul, all of the extracted RNA went into cDNA synthesis.

The chain has TRBV7-9 and TRBJ2-7; 10 bases line up with TRBD2. The specimen sequenced was blood. The sequence was collected from a boy younger than 18 in good health. CDR3 residues: CASSSLLAGAYEQYF. In nucleotides, the CDR3 is TGTGCCAGCAGCTCACTCCTAGCGGGGGCCTACGAGCAGTACTTC.